A single sample is the source of the 30 T cell receptor beta chains below, sequenced in a study of cytomegalovirus exposure and HLA in healthy donors. Both 60 Vbeta primers and 13 Jbeta primers went into the PCR. Repertoires were generated with immunoSEQ multiplex PCR, while TCRdb's copy carries only in-frame clones and drops some. This sample has tens of thousands of clones; roughly three quarters occur once, and the top ten carry approximately 20%. The sequenced sample was PBMCs. The receptors derive from a woman in her forties in good health and CMV-seropositive.

The chain is built from TRBV5-8 and TRBJ1-1, with 10 nucleotides matching TRBD1. J was trimmed by 6 bases and V by 4 bases; bases with no gene match: 12. Germline lookup yields CDR1 SGHTS and CDR2 YDEGEE. The CDR3 consists of 16 residues. Here the CDR3 reads CASSPGTGAVFAEAFF. The CDR3 nucleotides are TGTGCCAGCAGCCCCGGGACAGGGGCTGTTTTTGCTGAAGCTTTCTTT.

The chain joins TRBV5-6 to TRBJ2-1; D not resolved. Germline V CDR1 and CDR2: SGHDT, YYEEEE. The length of the CDR3 is 15 residues. V was clipped by 2 bases and J by 4 bases, with 13 bases between them. For the CDR3, the DNA is TGTGCCAGCAGCTTATCCAGAATCCATTACAATGAGCAGTTCTTC. Translated: CASSLSRIHYNEQFF.

This sequence joins TRBV30 and TRBJ2-5; TRBD1 aligns across 7 bases. Per the germline V gene, CDR1 is GTSNPN and CDR2 is SVGIG (reference sequence). The CDR3 contains 13 residues. V lost 5 bases to trimming and J lost 1 base; unmatched junction nucleotides: 4. CDR3 DNA: TGTGCCTGGGTGGGACAGCTCCAAGAGACCCAGTACTTC. Its translation is CAWVGQLQETQYF. Filled out from reference TRBV30 and TRBJ2-5, the complete variable domain reads SQTIHQWPATLVQPVGSPLSLECTVEGTSNPNLYWYRQAAGRGLQLLFYSVGIGQISSEVPQNLSASRPQDRQFILSSKKLLLSDSGFYLCAWVGQLQETQYFGPGTRLLVL.

This clone was found a few times. The V and J genes are TRBV19 and TRBJ1-2; D uncertain. The CDR3 is 14 amino acids. The V gene's germline CDR1 is LNHDA and CDR2 SQIVND (reference sequence). The germline V and J ends were trimmed by 3 bases and 5 bases, with 13 bases remaining between them. CDR3: CASSIGDPSYGYTF. Written as DNA, the CDR3 is TGTGCCAGTAGTATTGGAGATCCGTCTTATGGCTACACCTTC.

This clone has only a few counts. The chain combines TRBV7-6 with TRBJ2-2; D not certain. This CDR3 region has 16 residues. V was trimmed by 1 base and J by 4 bases, leaving 13 bases between them. From germline, CDR1 is SGHVS and CDR2 FNYEAQ. The CDR3 spells CASSLGSLLFTGELFF. The CDR3 bases are TGTGCCAGCAGCTTAGGGAGCCTTCTATTCACCGGGGAGCTGTTTTTT.

The chain links TRBV29-1 to TRBJ2-7, with 8 bases matching TRBD1. CDR1 and CDR2 from the germline V gene are SQVTM and ANQGSEA. The J segment lost 6 bases and the V segment lost 6 bases, leaving 7 bases of the junction unmatched. The CDR3 loop spans 12 amino acids. CDR3 amino acids: CSVALDRVEQYF. In DNA form, the CDR3 reads TGCAGCGTCGCTCTGGACAGGGTCGAGCAGTACTTC.

The chain recombines TRBV5-5 with TRBJ2-1, with TRBD1 as a possible D gene (5 bases). The CDR3 runs to 13 residues. The V gene lost 1 base and the J gene lost 5 bases, with 7 bases spanning the gap. CDR1 and CDR2 from the germline V gene are SGHKS and YYEKEE (reference sequence). CDR3 nucleotides: TGTGCCAGCAGCTTGTGGACAAACAATGAGCAGTTCTTC. This gives the protein CASSLWTNNEQFF.

This clone has more than one count but fewer than ten. V is TRBV6-5 and J is TRBJ2-1; 10 positions match TRBD2. Per germline, CDR1 MNHEY and CDR2 SVGAGI. This CDR3 region has 14 residues. The V and J ends lost 7 bases and 5 bases, in that order; junction bases with no gene match: 5. This chain's CDR3 is CASNLAGVDNEQFF. The CDR3 nucleotides read TGTGCCAGCAACCTAGCGGGAGTCGACAATGAGCAGTTCTTC.

The chain combines TRBV28 with TRBJ1-5, with 7 bases fitting TRBD1. This CDR3 is 15 amino acids long. The germline gives CDR1 MDHEN, CDR2 SYDVKM. J was trimmed by 4 bases and V by 6 bases; bases with no gene match: 9. For the CDR3, the DNA is TGTGCCAGCAGACCCACCGGGACAGTTAATCAGCCCCAGCATTTT. Residues: CASRPTGTVNQPQHF. Full variable domain (missing parts from reference TRBV28 and TRBJ1-5): DVKVTQSSRYLVKRTGEKVFLECVQDMDHENMFWYRQDPGLGLRLIYFSYDVKMKEKGDIPEGYSVSREKKERFSLILESASTNQTSMYLCASRPTGTVNQPQHFGDGTRLSIL.

The chain links TRBV7-2 to TRBJ2-7; tentative D call: TRBD2 (7 bases). Germline V gene lookup returns CDR1 SGHTA and CDR2 FQGNSA. The CDR3 totals 16 residues. V was pared by 5 bases and J by 4 bases, with 21 bases between. CDR3 amino acids: CASSLTPVGGRYEQYF. The CDR3 bases are TGTGCCAGCAGCCTTACGCCAGTCGGGGGGCGGTACGAGCAGTACTTC.

The chain recombines TRBV29-1 with TRBJ2-1; possibly TRBD1 for D (6 bases). V gave up 7 bases and J gave up 7 bases, with 14 bases separating them. This CDR3 is built from 12 residues. The V gene's germline CDR1 is SQVTM and CDR2 ANQGSEA. CDR3 sequence (DNA): TGCAGCGGAACAGGGTTGAAGAATGAGCAGTTCTTC. Its protein product is CSGTGLKNEQFF.

V and J are TRBV6-5 and TRBJ2-3, with 7 bases that match TRBD1. Germline V lookup: CDR1 MNHEY, CDR2 SVGAGI. Trimming took 6 bases from V and 0 from J; bases not matched to a gene: 6. The CDR3 is 15 amino acids. CDR3 region: CASSRQGASTDTQYF. In nucleotides, the CDR3 is TGTGCCAGCAGCCGACAGGGAGCTAGCACAGATACGCAGTATTTT.

About this clone itself: The sample contains more than one DNA sequence encoding this CDR3. The rearrangement joins TRBV6-1 to TRBJ2-7; unclear D gene. Deletions cut 6 bases from V and 4 bases from J, with 4 bases between. The CDR3 contains 10 residues. The germline V gene encodes CDR1 MNHNS and CDR2 SASEGT. In DNA form, the CDR3 reads TGTGCCAGCAGGGCATACGAGCAGTACTTC. Its protein is CASRAYEQYF.

The rearrangement uses TRBV4-1 and TRBJ2-5; 12 bases agree with TRBD1. Germline CDR1 reads MGHRA; CDR2 reads YSYEKL. V dropped 4 bases and J dropped 4; count of bases not matched to a gene: 7. This CDR3 is built from 16 residues. The CDR3 region is CASSRTGTGGGETQYF. CDR3 nucleotides: TGCGCCAGCAGCCGAACCGGGACAGGGGGCGGAGAGACCCAGTACTTC.

The CDR3 nucleotides are TGTGCCAGCAGCTTAGGGCCAGGACTCAACTATGGCTACACCTTC. Amino acids: CASSLGPGLNYGYTF. This sequence joins TRBV7-2 and TRBJ1-2; D is ambiguous. Germline V gene sequence: CDR1 SGHTA, CDR2 FQGNSA. CDR3 length equals 15 residues. V was shortened by 1 base and J by 2 bases, with 11 bases between the two germline ends.

This chain uses TRBV10-3 with TRBJ2-1; no clear D gene. In germline, CDR1 is ENHRY, CDR2 SYGVKD. V was cut by 4 bases and J by 7 bases, with 8 bases left in between. The length of the CDR3 is 12 residues. The CDR3 spells CAISGHVNEQFF. The CDR3 region has the DNA TGTGCCATCAGTGGACATGTGAATGAGCAGTTCTTC.

This clone has a handful of counts. The rearrangement links TRBV13 to TRBJ2-7; TRBD2 matches 7 bases. The germline V gene has CDR1 PRHDT and CDR2 FYEKMQ (reference sequence). V shed 6 bases, J shed 3 bases, and the junction held 8 bases outside the gene matches. The CDR3 extends over 14 amino acids. The CDR3 bases are TGTGCCAGCAGTAAACAACGGACTAGCTACGAGCAGTACTTC. The encoded protein is CASSKQRTSYEQYF. Together with reference TRBV13 and TRBJ2-7, the CDR3 gives the full variable domain: AAGVIQSPRHLIKEKRETATLKCYPIPRHDTVYWYQQGPGQDPQFLISFYEKMQSDKGSIPDRFSAQQFSDYHSELNMSSLELGDSALYFCASSKQRTSYEQYFGPGTRLTVT.

The rearrangement links TRBV4-2 to TRBJ2-6, with TRBD2 as a possible D gene (5 bases). V lost 3 bases, J lost 12 bases, and 21 bases lay in between. CDR1 and CDR2 from the germline V gene are LGHNA and YNFKEQ. CDR3 length equals 16 residues. The CDR3 reads CASSHGDAGRALVLTF. DNA for the CDR3: TGTGCCAGCAGCCACGGAGACGCTGGGCGGGCACTCGTCCTGACTTTC.

This chain uses TRBV27 with TRBJ1-2, with TRBD1 as a possible D gene (5 bases). The CDR3 length is 14 residues. Germline V gene sequence: CDR1 MNHEY, CDR2 SMNVEV (reference sequence). V lost 2 bases, J lost 6 bases, and 13 bases lay in between. CDR3 in amino acids: CASSLSRVRDGYTF. The CDR3 DNA is TGTGCCAGCAGTTTAAGCAGGGTTAGGGATGGCTACACCTTC.

The chain joins TRBV9 to TRBJ1-2; D possibly corresponds to TRBD1 (6 bases). V was cut by 0 bases and J by 0 bases, with 21 bases left in between. The CDR3 sequence is 19 residues long. Germline loops: CDR1 SGDLS, CDR2 YYNGEE. CDR3 region: CASSVDHRGRGIANYGYTF. In DNA, the CDR3 is TGTGCCAGCAGCGTAGATCACCGTGGCAGGGGTATAGCTAACTATGGCTACACCTTC.

The chain carries TRBV29-1 and TRBJ1-4; D unresolved. Germline V CDR1 and CDR2: SQVTM, ANQGSEA. The CDR3 consists of 14 residues. V lost 6 bases to trimming and J lost 5 bases, with 16 bases between them. The CDR3 spells CSVQDGISNEKLFF. DNA of the CDR3: TGCAGCGTCCAGGACGGGATTTCAAATGAAAAACTGTTTTTT.

This clone was seen once. The chain joins TRBV12-5 to TRBJ2-3, with 13 bases fitting TRBD2. V lost 1 base, J lost 2 bases, and 9 bases stayed unmatched. From germline, CDR1 is LGHNT and CDR2 FRNRAP. There are 19 residues in the CDR3. CDR3 residues: CASGLARPGLAGITDTQYF. For the CDR3, the DNA is TGTGCTAGTGGTTTGGCCCGACCGGGACTAGCGGGAATCACAGATACGCAGTATTTT.

The chain recombines TRBV5-6 with TRBJ1-2; D perhaps matches TRBD1 (5 bases). V gave up 3 bases and J gave up 3 bases, with 12 bases separating them. CDR3 length: 14 residues. Germline V gene data show CDR1 as SGHDT and CDR2 as YYEEEE. For the CDR3, the DNA is TGTGCCAGCAGCTGGACGACGGGGGACTATGGCTACACCTTC. It encodes CASSWTTGDYGYTF.

The CDR3 region is CASSLEGAAQPQHF. DNA of the CDR3: TGCGCCAGCAGCTTGGAGGGGGCAGCTCAGCCCCAGCATTTT. J is TRBJ1-5 and V is TRBV5-1, with 7 nucleotides matching TRBD1. V was clipped by 0 bases and J by 6 bases; unmatched bases: 3. The germline gives CDR1 SGHRS, CDR2 YFSETQ. The CDR3 is 14 residues long. Looking up the rest from reference TRBV5-1 and TRBJ1-5 gives the full variable domain: KAGVTQTPRYLIKTRGQQVTLSCSPISGHRSVSWYQQTPGQGLQFLFEYFSETQRNKGNFPGRFSGRQFSNSRSEMNVSTLELGDSALYLCASSLEGAAQPQHFGDGTRLSIL.

The chain has TRBV6-1 and TRBJ1-5, with D possibly being TRBD1 (5 bases). This CDR3 contains 12 residues. V gave up 3 bases and J gave up 6 bases, with 6 bases separating them. The germline CDR1 and CDR2 sequences are MNHNS and SASEGT. The CDR3: CASSDRGQPQHF. CDR3 bases: TGTGCCAGCAGTGATAGGGGTCAGCCCCAGCATTTT.

The chain combines TRBV30 with TRBJ2-3; D unclear. The germline V and J ends were trimmed by 4 bases and 1 base, with 6 bases remaining between them. The CDR3 contains 12 residues. The V gene's germline CDR1 is GTSNPN and CDR2 SVGIG (reference sequence). The CDR3 DNA sequence: TGTGCCTGGAAACTGGGCACAGATACGCAGTATTTT. Protein: CAWKLGTDTQYF.

The CDR3 loop reads CASSSPGGQGYGYTF. In DNA, the CDR3 is TGCGCCAGCAGCAGCCCAGGGGGGCAAGGCTATGGCTACACCTTC. The gene calls are TRBV5-1 and TRBJ1-2; 7 positions agree with TRBD1. With 4 bases clipped from V and 4 bases from J, the junction kept 10 bases outside the gene matches. The germline V gene has CDR1 SGHRS and CDR2 YFSETQ. The CDR3 consists of 15 residues.

The CDR3 here is CAWRPAGGLSEQFF. In nucleotides, the CDR3 is TGTGCCTGGAGACCGGCGGGGGGGTTAAGTGAGCAGTTCTTC. The chain combines TRBV30 with TRBJ2-1, with TRBD2 identical over 9 bases. The length of the CDR3 is 14 residues. CDR1 is GTSNPN and CDR2 is SVGIG in the germline V gene (reference sequence). Trimming at V came to 3 bases and at J to 9 bases, leaving 9 bases not matched to a gene.

V usage is TRBV5-8 and J usage is TRBJ2-1; 10 positions match TRBD2. Unmatched junction bases numbered 22, after V lost 4 bases and J lost 9 bases. Germline CDR1 is SGHTS and CDR2 is YDEGEE. CDR3 length: 19 amino acids. CDR3 nucleotide sequence: TGTGCCAGCAGCCCCTTGACGTACGCCCTAACTAGCGGGGTGGCTGAGCAGTTCTTC. It encodes CASSPLTYALTSGVAEQFF.

V gene TRBV7-9 combines with J gene TRBJ2-4; the D gene is possibly TRBD2 (5 bases). Germline V gene lookup returns CDR1 SEHNR and CDR2 FQNEAQ (reference sequence). V was shortened by 5 bases and J by 1 base, with 12 bases between the two germline ends. There are 15 residues in the CDR3. The CDR3 reads CASSEPGRAKNIQYF. For the CDR3, the DNA is TGTGCCAGCAGCGAGCCGGGAAGGGCCAAAAACATTCAGTACTTC.